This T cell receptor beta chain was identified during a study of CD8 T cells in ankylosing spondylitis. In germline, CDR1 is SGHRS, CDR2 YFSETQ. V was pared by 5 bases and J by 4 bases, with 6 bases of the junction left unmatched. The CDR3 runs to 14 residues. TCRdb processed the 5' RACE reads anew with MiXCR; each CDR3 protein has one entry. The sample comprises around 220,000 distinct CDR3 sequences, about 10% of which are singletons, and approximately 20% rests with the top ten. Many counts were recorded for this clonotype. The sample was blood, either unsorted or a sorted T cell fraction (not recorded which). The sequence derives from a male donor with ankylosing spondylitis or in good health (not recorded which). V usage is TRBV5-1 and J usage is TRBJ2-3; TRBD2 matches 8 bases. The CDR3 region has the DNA TGCGCCAGCAGAATCACTAGCGGTCCAGATACGCAGTATTTT. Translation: CASRITSGPDTQYF.